The 27 T cell receptor beta chains given below trace back to one sample, sequenced in a study of T cell responses to AZD1222 COVID-19 vaccine. Using immunoSEQ multiplex PCR, the repertoire was profiled, and TCRdb retains in-frame clones only, with some absent. The table includes 95,000 to 100,000 clones, 88% detected once. The sequenced sample was peripheral blood, obtained 28 days after the second AZD1222 dose. The receptors originated from an adult who received the AZD1222 COVID-19 vaccine.

The V gene is TRBV29-1, the J gene TRBJ2-1; TRBD2 matches at 12 bases. Germline assignment: CDR1 SQVTM and CDR2 ANQGSEA. V was pared by 7 bases and J by 9 bases, with 7 bases of the junction left unmatched. The CDR3 is 13 amino acids. The CDR3 DNA sequence: TGCAGCGCAAGGACTAGCGGGAACGGTGAGCAGTTCTTC. It is translated as CSARTSGNGEQFF.

Of note for this clone: At the DNA level, this CDR3 is encoded by other sequences in the same sample as well. The chain carries TRBV19 and TRBJ1-1; D is possibly TRBD1 (6 bases). V lost 4 bases, J lost 5 bases, and 11 bases lay in between. The CDR3 extends over 13 amino acids. Germline V gene lookup returns CDR1 LNHDA and CDR2 SQIVND (reference sequence). Written as DNA, the CDR3 is TGTGCCAGTAGTACACAACAGGGTACTGAAGCTTTCTTT. Its protein is CASSTQQGTEAFF.

CDR3 in DNA: TGTGCCAGCAGTTATCGGGGGAGCTCCTATAATTCACCCCTCCACTTT. The encoded protein is CASSYRGSSYNSPLHF. V is TRBV6-5 and J is TRBJ1-6; tentative D call: TRBD1 (5 bases). The germline V and J ends were trimmed by 3 bases and 0 bases, with 9 bases remaining between them. CDR3 length equals 16 residues. Per germline, CDR1 MNHEY and CDR2 SVGAGI.

The chain couples TRBV19 to TRBJ1-2, with D perhaps matching TRBD1 (6 bases). The CDR3 loop spans 15 amino acids. In germline, CDR1 is LNHDA, CDR2 SQIVND (reference sequence). Trimming pared 3 bases from V and 3 bases from J, leaving 14 bases between. The CDR3 DNA reads TGTGCCAGTAGTATCTCTCTAGGGGGATACTATGGCTACACCTTC. It yields the protein CASSISLGGYYGYTF.

Only one count was recorded for this clone. The rearrangement joins TRBV6-5 to TRBJ2-7, with TRBD1 identical over 7 bases. The CDR3 loop spans 13 amino acids. In germline, CDR1 is MNHEY, CDR2 SVGAGI. The J segment lost 3 bases and the V segment lost 7 bases, leaving 6 bases of the junction unmatched. In DNA form, the CDR3 reads TGTGCCAGCAATCCGGGACAGATCTACGAGCAGTACTTC. Its translation: CASNPGQIYEQYF.

This clone has a single count. V usage is TRBV5-5 and J usage is TRBJ1-6; no clear D gene. Trimming pared 2 bases from V and 5 bases from J, leaving 8 bases between. Germline CDR1 and CDR2: SGHKS and YYEKEE (reference sequence). The length of the CDR3 is 14 residues. DNA for the CDR3: TGTGCCAGCAGCTTAGGTCAGGATAATTCACCCCTCCACTTT. Amino acids: CASSLGQDNSPLHF.

V is TRBV4-1 and J is TRBJ2-7, with TRBD1 as a possible D gene (5 bases). Per germline, CDR1 MGHRA and CDR2 YSYEKL. V was cut by 0 bases and J by 1 base, with 13 bases left in between. The CDR3 totals 16 residues. The CDR3 is CASSQDVVRQSYEQYF. DNA of the CDR3: TGCGCCAGCAGCCAAGATGTGGTCCGACAGTCCTACGAGCAGTACTTC.

This clone came up once. The chain carries TRBV14 and TRBJ1-1; unclear D gene. Per the germline V gene, CDR1 is SGHDN and CDR2 is FVKESK. The V end lost 7 bases, the J end lost 5 bases, and 14 bases lay between the germline ends. The CDR3 is 13 residues long. The CDR3 sequence: CASNSYGLTEAFF. The CDR3 DNA reads as TGTGCCAGCAATTCCTACGGGCTGACTGAAGCTTTCTTT.

The rearrangement uses TRBV2 and TRBJ2-7, with 8 bases identical to TRBD1. Germline CDR1 reads SNHLY; CDR2 reads FYNNEI. The V and J ends lost 4 bases and 3 bases, in that order; junction bases with no gene match: 8. This CDR3 comprises 15 residues. The CDR3 DNA sequence: TGTGCCAGCAGTGCTCAGGCACAGGGGGGCTACGAGCAGTACTTC. Translated, it gives CASSAQAQGGYEQYF.

The chain carries TRBV30 and TRBJ2-7, with D uncertain. This CDR3 is built from 13 residues. Trimming left V 3 bases short and J 4 bases short, with 13 bases between. The germline gives CDR1 GTSNPN, CDR2 SVGIG (reference sequence). This CDR3 is CAWRGQVAYEQYF. CDR3 DNA sequence: TGTGCCTGGAGAGGGCAGGTAGCATACGAGCAGTACTTC.

The V and J genes are TRBV19 and TRBJ1-1; no clear D gene. The V and J ends lost 5 bases and 11 bases respectively, with 15 bases between them. Germline V CDR1 and CDR2: LNHDA, SQIVND (reference sequence). This CDR3 spans 12 amino acids. CDR3 nucleotide sequence: TGTGCCAGTAGTGGCTCGGGTCCCTCCGCTTTCTTT. Protein sequence: CASSGSGPSAFF.

V gene TRBV30 combines with J gene TRBJ2-7; 8 nucleotides agree with TRBD1. Germline CDR1 GTSNPN, CDR2 SVGIG (reference sequence). The CDR3 is 12 residues long. V was clipped by 4 bases and J by 7 bases; unmatched bases: 6. The CDR3 DNA reads as TGTGCCTGGACCCAGGGGGCGAGGGAGCAGTACTTC. Amino acids: CAWTQGAREQYF.

In regard to this clone: Sequence at one end of the junction differs from germline and may be a read error. The chain uses TRBV11-3 and TRBJ2-2; a weak D match, TRBD2 (5 bases). The CDR3 has 13 residues. CDR1 and CDR2 (germline): SGHNT, YENEEA. The CDR3 sequence: CASSLGGNGVLFF. The CDR3 DNA sequence: TGTGCCAGCAGCTTAGGGGGTAACGGGGTGCTGTTTTTT.

J is TRBJ1-4 and V is TRBV2; 10 bases match TRBD1. CDR3 size: 15 residues. Germline CDR1 reads SNHLY; CDR2 reads FYNNEI. After removal of 5 bases from V and 3 bases from J, the junction contained 3 bases not matched to a gene. The CDR3: CASSRDRGPNEKLFF. DNA for the CDR3: TGTGCCAGCAGTAGGGACAGGGGTCCTAATGAAAAACTGTTTTTT.

The chain links TRBV12-3 or TRBV12-4 to TRBJ1-5; no firm D call. This CDR3 spans 13 amino acids. V shed 1 base and J shed 1 base, with 2 bases lying between them. The CDR3 coding sequence is TGTGCCAGCAGTTTAGACAGCAATCAGCCCCAGCATTTT. It codes for CASSLDSNQPQHF.

For the CDR3, the DNA is TGTGCCAGCAGCCAAGTTGGAAAGGGCTCCTACAATGAGCAGTTCTTC. It encodes CASSQVGKGSYNEQFF. J is TRBJ2-1 and V is TRBV3-1 (or the pseudogene TRBV3-2); D gene unclear. V was pared by 1 base and J by 0 bases, with 10 bases between. Germline CDR1 reads LGHDT; CDR2 reads YNNKEL (reference sequence). The length of the CDR3 is 16 residues.

The rearrangement links TRBV5-4 to TRBJ1-1, with 8 bases aligning to TRBD1. The CDR3 runs to 15 residues. Per the germline V gene, CDR1 is SGHNT and CDR2 is YYREEE (reference sequence). V shed 1 base, J shed 1 base, and the junction held 3 bases outside the gene matches. The CDR3 DNA sequence: TGTGCCAGCAGCTTGCGTGGGACAGGGAACACTGAAGCTTTCTTT. It encodes CASSLRGTGNTEAFF. Complete variable domain (other parts from reference TRBV5-4 and TRBJ1-1): ETGVTQSPTHLIKTRGQQVTLRCSSQSGHNTVSWYQQALGQGPQFIFQYYREEENGRGNFPPRFSGLQFPNYSSELNVNALELDDSALYLCASSLRGTGNTEAFFGQGTRLTVV.

The J gene is TRBJ2-1, the V gene TRBV9; 10 nucleotides match TRBD2. V lost 0 bases and J lost 4; bases outside the gene matches: 7. This CDR3 has 17 residues. Germline V lookup: CDR1 SGDLS, CDR2 YYNGEE. The CDR3 sequence: CASSVGKAGGLYNEQFF. CDR3 DNA sequence: TGTGCCAGCAGCGTAGGAAAAGCGGGAGGGTTGTACAATGAGCAGTTCTTC. Complete variable domain (other parts from reference TRBV9 and TRBJ2-1): DSGVTQTPKHLITATGQRVTLRCSPRSGDLSVYWYQQSLDQGLQFLIQYYNGEERAKGNILERFSAQQFPDLHSELNLSSLELGDSALYFCASSVGKAGGLYNEQFFGPGTRLTVL.

V gene TRBV29-1 combines with J gene TRBJ2-1; D gene uncertain. Germline V CDR1 and CDR2: SQVTM, ANQGSEA. CDR3 length: 14 amino acids. V was trimmed by 4 bases and J by 7 bases, leaving 17 bases between them. The CDR3 DNA reads as TGCAGCGTTGGAAGAGGCTATAAGTCTAATGAGCAGTTCTTC. Protein: CSVGRGYKSNEQFF.

V is TRBV19 and J is TRBJ2-3, with 8 nucleotides matching TRBD1. V dropped 5 bases and J dropped 6; count of bases not matched to a gene: 7. CDR1 LNHDA and CDR2 SQIVND come from the germline V gene (reference sequence). This CDR3 is built from 14 residues. The CDR3 protein is CASSPGQGPDTQYF. For the CDR3, the DNA is TGTGCCAGTAGTCCCGGACAGGGCCCCGATACGCAGTATTTT.

The CDR3 DNA reads TGTGCCAGCAGTGAAGACTACTATGGCTACACCTTC. It codes for CASSEDYYGYTF. V is TRBV2 and J is TRBJ1-2; D ambiguous. V dropped 1 base and J dropped 3 bases, with 3 bases sitting between them. The CDR3 loop spans 12 amino acids. The germline CDR1 and CDR2 sequences are SNHLY and FYNNEI.

The chain recombines TRBV3-1 (or the pseudogene TRBV3-2) with TRBJ2-7; D gene ambiguous. Germline V lookup: CDR1 LGHDT, CDR2 YNNKEL (reference sequence). With 4 bases removed from V and 7 bases from J, the gap between germline ends came to 20 bases. The CDR3 has 15 residues. The CDR3 nucleotides read TGTGCCAGCAGCCTACGGGCTCCGGGTTCTCTTGAGCAGTACTTC. The encoded protein is CASSLRAPGSLEQYF.

The gene calls are TRBV7-9 and TRBJ2-3; 10 bases are a match to TRBD1. The germline gives CDR1 SEHNR, CDR2 FQNEAQ (reference sequence). The V and J ends lost 8 bases and 2 bases, in that order; junction bases with no gene match: 16. CDR3 size: 18 residues. The CDR3 nucleotides are TGTGCCAGCCGCTCAATTTCTGGGGACAGGGGTGTCACAGATACGCAGTATTTT. Its translation: CASRSISGDRGVTDTQYF.

V usage is TRBV6-5 and J usage is TRBJ2-7; D might be TRBD2 (5 bases). V lost 7 bases, J lost 6 bases, and 19 bases lay in between. This CDR3 spans 14 amino acids. The V gene's germline CDR1 is MNHEY and CDR2 SVGAGI. The CDR3 nucleotides are TGTGCCAGCACCTTAGATCAACGGACTGGCGAGCAGTACTTC. Its translation is CASTLDQRTGEQYF.

V gene TRBV10-3 combines with J gene TRBJ1-6, with D unclear. This CDR3 contains 13 residues. V was cut by 11 bases and J by 9 bases, with 17 bases left in between. Germline V gene data show CDR1 as ENHRY and CDR2 as SYGVKD. The CDR3 DNA reads TGTGCCCTCCAATTAGCTCCGGGTTCACCCCTCCACTTT. Protein: CALQLAPGSPLHF.

The CDR3 region is CASRSGTGDNQPQHF. The CDR3 DNA follows: TGTGCCAGCAGATCCGGGACAGGGGATAATCAGCCCCAGCATTTT. The rearrangement uses TRBV6-5 and TRBJ1-5; 10 nucleotides align to TRBD1. CDR3 size: 15 residues. Germline V gene sequence: CDR1 MNHEY, CDR2 SVGAGI. The trim removed 6 bases at V and 4 bases at J, leaving 6 bases unmatched.

The chain carries TRBV13 and TRBJ2-7, with D uncertain. The length of the CDR3 is 11 residues. The V end was cut by 0 bases, the J end by 4 bases, with 1 base between. The germline V gene has CDR1 PRHDT and CDR2 FYEKMQ (reference sequence). Written as DNA, the CDR3 is TGTGCCAGCAGCTTAGGATACGAGCAGTACTTC. This encodes CASSLGYEQYF.